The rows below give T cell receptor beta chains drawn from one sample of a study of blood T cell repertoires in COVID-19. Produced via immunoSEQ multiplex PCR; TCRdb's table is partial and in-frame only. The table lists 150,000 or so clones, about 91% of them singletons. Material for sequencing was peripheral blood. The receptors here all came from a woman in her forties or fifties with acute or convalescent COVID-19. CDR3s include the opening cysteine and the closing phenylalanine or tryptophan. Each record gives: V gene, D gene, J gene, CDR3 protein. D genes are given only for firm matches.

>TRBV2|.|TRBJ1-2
CATSLGNYGYTF
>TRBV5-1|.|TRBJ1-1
CASSLGVDTEAFF
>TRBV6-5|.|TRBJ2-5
CASSYRETQYF
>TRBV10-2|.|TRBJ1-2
CASSEASGRYGYTF
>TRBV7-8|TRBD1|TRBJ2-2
CASSQQRGQGAGGVAGELFF
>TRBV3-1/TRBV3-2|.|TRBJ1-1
CASSQRLPNTEAFF
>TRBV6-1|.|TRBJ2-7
CASSEALGVLTYEQYF
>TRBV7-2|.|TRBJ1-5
CASSLDNNQPQHF
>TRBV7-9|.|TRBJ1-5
CASSFGGGVSNQPQHF
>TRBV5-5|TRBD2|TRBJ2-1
CASSFYSGRLYNEQFF
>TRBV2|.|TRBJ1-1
CASSEGAGLGTEAFF
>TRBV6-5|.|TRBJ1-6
CASTITGIDSPLHF
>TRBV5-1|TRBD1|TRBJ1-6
CASSRRTGDMSYNSPLHF
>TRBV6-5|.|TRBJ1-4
CASSQRQRNEKLFF
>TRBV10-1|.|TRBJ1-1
CASSDPSEAFF
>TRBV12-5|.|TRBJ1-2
CASGLVPGTNYGYTF
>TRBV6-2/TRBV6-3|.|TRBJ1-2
CASSKYREANYGYTF
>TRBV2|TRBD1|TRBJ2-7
CARSDRAGSYEQYF
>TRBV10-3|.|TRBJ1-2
CAISDVGQGVDGYTF
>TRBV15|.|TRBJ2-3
CATSREVSAGSTDTQYF
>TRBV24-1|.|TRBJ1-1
CATSDSTDRNTEAFF
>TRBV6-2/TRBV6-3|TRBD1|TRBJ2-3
CASSFGRDRDFSDTQYF
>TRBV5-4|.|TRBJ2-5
CASSSDSFQETQYF
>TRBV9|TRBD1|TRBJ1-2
CASSSGTGPRDYGYTF
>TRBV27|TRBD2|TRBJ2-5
CASSPLGLATETQYF
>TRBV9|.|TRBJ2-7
CASSVGGEPYEQYF
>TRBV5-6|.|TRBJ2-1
CASSSIYGLNEQFF
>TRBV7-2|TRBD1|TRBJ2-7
CASSLVPGQGAVYEQYF
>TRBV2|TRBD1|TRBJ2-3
CASRGTGETDTQYF
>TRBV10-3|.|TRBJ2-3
CAASSVETDTQYF
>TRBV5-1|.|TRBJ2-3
CASSLASSSSTDTQYF
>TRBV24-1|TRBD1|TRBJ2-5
CATGTDIETQYF
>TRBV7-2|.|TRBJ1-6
CASSLGMGALYNSPLHF
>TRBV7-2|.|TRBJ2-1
CASSLVARSYNEQFF
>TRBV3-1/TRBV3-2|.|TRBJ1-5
CASSSRTDSNQPQHF
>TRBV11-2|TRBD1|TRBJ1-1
CASSFDYRGHTEAFF
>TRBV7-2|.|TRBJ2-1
CASSLGMGDEQFF
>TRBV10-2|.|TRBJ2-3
CASKENTQYF
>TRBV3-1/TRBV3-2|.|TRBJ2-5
CASSQAGAETQYF
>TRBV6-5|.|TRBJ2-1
CATVGGPPYNEQFF
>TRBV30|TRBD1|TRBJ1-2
CAWSPGGGYTF
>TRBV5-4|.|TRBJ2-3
CASSFGSLTDTQYF
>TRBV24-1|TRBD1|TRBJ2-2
CATSDPGQGNTGELFF
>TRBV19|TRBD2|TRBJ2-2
CASTQRGIFGELFF
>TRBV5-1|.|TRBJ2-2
CASSLDVTNTGELFF
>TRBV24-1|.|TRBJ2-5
CATSDPDNTWETQYF
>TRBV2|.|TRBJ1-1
CASRREAMNTEAFF
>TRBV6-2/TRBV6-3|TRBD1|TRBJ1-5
CASSYSRQGILSNQPQHF
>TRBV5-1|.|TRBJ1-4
CASRPQATNEKLFF
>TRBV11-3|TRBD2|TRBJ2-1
CASSLDSLAGGKNEQFF
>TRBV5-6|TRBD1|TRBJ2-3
CASRPKTGASTQYF
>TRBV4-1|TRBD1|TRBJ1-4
CASTDQGQANEKLFF
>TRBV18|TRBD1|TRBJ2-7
CASSPFLTGGYEQYF
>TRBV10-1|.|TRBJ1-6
CASSGGGQPLHF
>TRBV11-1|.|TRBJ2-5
CASSSRGREEETQYF